A single T cell receptor beta chain is shown here with its context. Losses at the gene ends were 2 bases for V and 0 bases for J; bases not matched to a gene: 7. Germline V lookup: CDR1 MNHEY, CDR2 SVGEGT. The CDR3 runs to 17 residues. The entry originates in a study of control samples from healthy donors and cancer patients. Here immunoSEQ multiplex PCR was the method, and the copy in TCRdb shows in-frame clones only, minus some. In the table there are 90,000 or so clones, roughly nine tenths of which are singletons. This chain uses TRBV6-2 or TRBV6-3 with TRBJ1-1, with 9 bases fitting TRBD1. Sequencing used blood. The sequence derives from a woman in her 70s in good health. DNA for the CDR3: TGTGCCAGCAGTTACCCCCCGGGACAGGGAATGAACACTGAAGCTTTCTTT. Protein product: CASSYPPGQGMNTEAFF.